A selection of T cell receptor beta chains follows, all from one sample in a study of blood T cell repertoires in COVID-19. Clones were sequenced by immunoSEQ multiplex PCR, and TCRdb holds only the in-frame ones, with some missing. The repertoire holds approximately 20,000 clones, with approximately 86% as singletons. The specimen sequenced was peripheral blood. These receptors all stem from a man in his 70s with acute or convalescent COVID-19. The CDR3 runs from the conserved cysteine through the conserved F or W. A D gene is named only where the DNA matches it firmly. The size of a clone is reported for some rows only, either as once, few or many, or as a class for expanded clones.

abundance: NA; d_gene: NA; v_gene: TRBV11-2; j_gene: TRBJ2-2; CDR3nt: TGTGCCAGCAGCTTATTTAGCGCCCAGAACACCGGGGAGCTGTTTTTT; CDR3aa: CASSLFSAQNTGELFF
abundance: once; d_gene: TRBD1; v_gene: TRBV28; j_gene: TRBJ2-7; CDR3nt: TGTGCCAGCAGCAACCCGGACAGGGGGTCCTACGAGCAGTACTTC; CDR3aa: CASSNPDRGSYEQYF
abundance: NA; d_gene: TRBD1; v_gene: TRBV5-5; j_gene: TRBJ1-2; CDR3nt: TGTGCCAGCAGCATCGACAGGGACTATGGCTACACCTTC; CDR3aa: CASSIDRDYGYTF
abundance: NA; d_gene: TRBD2; v_gene: TRBV7-2; j_gene: TRBJ2-5; CDR3nt: TGTGCCAGCAGCCCCGGGGGGGCGCAAGAGACCCAGTACTTC; CDR3aa: CASSPGGAQETQYF
abundance: NA; d_gene: TRBD1; v_gene: TRBV19; j_gene: TRBJ1-5; CDR3nt: TGTGCCAGTAACCGGGACAGGGGGGCTCTACGGAATCAGCCCCAGCATTTT; CDR3aa: CASNRDRGALRNQPQHF
abundance: NA; d_gene: NA; v_gene: TRBV6-6; j_gene: TRBJ2-5; CDR3nt: TGTGCCAGCAGTTACTCCTCAGGGTCAGAGACCCAGTACTTC; CDR3aa: CASSYSSGSETQYF
abundance: NA; d_gene: NA; v_gene: TRBV6-6; j_gene: TRBJ2-3; CDR3nt: TGTGCCAGTGGAGGGGTCAGGGCAGATACGCAGTATTTT; CDR3aa: CASGGVRADTQYF
abundance: NA; d_gene: NA; v_gene: TRBV9; j_gene: TRBJ2-3; CDR3nt: TGTGCCAGCAGCGGGGGACAACTTTCAGATACGCAGTATTTT; CDR3aa: CASSGGQLSDTQYF
abundance: NA; d_gene: TRBD2; v_gene: TRBV24-1; j_gene: TRBJ2-1; CDR3nt: TGTGCCACCAGTGACCCAGGGACTAGCGGGAGGGCCGATGAGCAGTTCTTC; CDR3aa: CATSDPGTSGRADEQFF
abundance: NA; d_gene: NA; v_gene: TRBV9; j_gene: TRBJ2-1; CDR3nt: TGTGCCAGCAGTATCATAGACAATGAGCAGTTCTTC; CDR3aa: CASSIIDNEQFF
abundance: NA; d_gene: NA; v_gene: TRBV19; j_gene: TRBJ1-1; CDR3nt: TGTGCCAGTAGTCACAGGAGGGAATCTTTCTTT; CDR3aa: CASSHRRESFF
abundance: NA; d_gene: TRBD2; v_gene: TRBV29-1; j_gene: TRBJ2-7; CDR3nt: TGCAGCGTTGTTCTAGCGGGACGCTACGAGCAGTACTTC; CDR3aa: CSVVLAGRYEQYF
abundance: NA; d_gene: NA; v_gene: TRBV7-2; j_gene: TRBJ2-1; CDR3nt: TGTGCCAGCAGCAGAGGGGGTCTTTTCAATGAGCAGTTCTTC; CDR3aa: CASSRGGLFNEQFF
abundance: NA; d_gene: NA; v_gene: TRBV7-3; j_gene: TRBJ2-3; CDR3nt: TGTGCCAGCAGCTTTAGCGTGACCACAGATACGCAGTATTTT; CDR3aa: CASSFSVTTDTQYF
abundance: NA; d_gene: TRBD2; v_gene: TRBV24-1; j_gene: TRBJ2-1; CDR3nt: TGTGCCACCTCGACTAGCGGGAGGGGCAATGAGCAGTTCTTC; CDR3aa: CATSTSGRGNEQFF
abundance: NA; d_gene: NA; v_gene: TRBV6-6; j_gene: TRBJ1-5; CDR3nt: TGTGCCAGCAGACCAGACAGGCCGGGGCCCCAGCATTTT; CDR3aa: CASRPDRPGPQHF
abundance: NA; d_gene: NA; v_gene: TRBV12-3/TRBV12-4; j_gene: TRBJ2-2; CDR3nt: TGTGCCAGCCAGACTCGGAACACCGGGGAGCTGTTTTTT; CDR3aa: CASQTRNTGELFF
abundance: NA; d_gene: TRBD1; v_gene: TRBV9; j_gene: TRBJ2-2; CDR3nt: TGTGCCAGCAGCGTAGCCCCAGGACAGGTCCCCGGGGAGCTGTTTTTT; CDR3aa: CASSVAPGQVPGELFF
abundance: NA; d_gene: NA; v_gene: TRBV3-1/TRBV3-2; j_gene: TRBJ1-3; CDR3nt: TGTGCCAGCAGCCAAGAAACCCTAATCAACACCATATATTTT; CDR3aa: CASSQETLINTIYF
abundance: NA; d_gene: TRBD2; v_gene: TRBV6-5; j_gene: TRBJ2-7; CDR3nt: TGTGCCAGCAGTTACTCGAGTGGGAGGGGCTACGAGCAGTACTTC; CDR3aa: CASSYSSGRGYEQYF
abundance: few; d_gene: TRBD2; v_gene: TRBV11-1; j_gene: TRBJ2-2; CDR3nt: TGTGCCAGCAGCCCGAGGGCAGGGAGGGACACCGGGGAGCTGTTTTTT; CDR3aa: CASSPRAGRDTGELFF
abundance: NA; d_gene: TRBD1; v_gene: TRBV19; j_gene: TRBJ1-5; CDR3nt: TGTGCCAGTAGTGTTGGACAGGGGGCATCCACTAGCAATCAGCCCCAGCATTTT; CDR3aa: CASSVGQGASTSNQPQHF
abundance: NA; d_gene: TRBD1; v_gene: TRBV27; j_gene: TRBJ1-2; CDR3nt: TGTGCCAGCAGTTTTTTGACAGGAGGGGGCTTAGACTATGGCTACACCTTC; CDR3aa: CASSFLTGGGLDYGYTF
abundance: NA; d_gene: TRBD1; v_gene: TRBV4-2; j_gene: TRBJ1-3; CDR3nt: TGTGCCAGCAGCCAAGACCCAGGGGGCAGGGGAAACACCATATATTTT; CDR3aa: CASSQDPGGRGNTIYF
abundance: few; d_gene: NA; v_gene: TRBV7-2; j_gene: TRBJ1-5; CDR3nt: TGTGCCAGCAGCCCGTCGACAGGCAGTGAACAGCCCCAGCATTTT; CDR3aa: CASSPSTGSEQPQHF
abundance: once; d_gene: NA; v_gene: TRBV19; j_gene: TRBJ1-2; CDR3nt: TGTGCCAGTAGTATTTCTGGGAGCTTCTCTAACTATGGCTACACCTTC; CDR3aa: CASSISGSFSNYGYTF
abundance: NA; d_gene: TRBD1; v_gene: TRBV29-1; j_gene: TRBJ2-3; CDR3nt: TGCAGCGTTGGGGCAGGGGGCGAGGCAGATACGCAGTATTTT; CDR3aa: CSVGAGGEADTQYF
abundance: NA; d_gene: NA; v_gene: TRBV28; j_gene: TRBJ1-2; CDR3nt: TGTGCCAGCAGTTTGCCCTTTGGGGGGGAGATCTATGGCTACACCTTC; CDR3aa: CASSLPFGGEIYGYTF
abundance: NA; d_gene: NA; v_gene: TRBV3-1/TRBV3-2; j_gene: TRBJ2-1; CDR3nt: TGTGCCAGCAGCCAAGGGGAGGCCTCCTACAATGAGCAGTTCTTC; CDR3aa: CASSQGEASYNEQFF
abundance: NA; d_gene: NA; v_gene: TRBV5-1; j_gene: TRBJ1-4; CDR3nt: TGCGCCAGCAGCTTAAACCCAGGGGCGAATGAAAAACTGTTTTTT; CDR3aa: CASSLNPGANEKLFF
abundance: NA; d_gene: TRBD2; v_gene: TRBV10-3; j_gene: TRBJ2-5; CDR3nt: TGTGCCATCACCCAAACTAGCGGGAGTGAGACCCAGTACTTC; CDR3aa: CAITQTSGSETQYF
abundance: NA; d_gene: NA; v_gene: TRBV6-2/TRBV6-3; j_gene: TRBJ1-5; CDR3nt: TGTGCCAGCACCCCCAGGGGCAGGGGCCCCGATCAGCCCCAGCATTTT; CDR3aa: CASTPRGRGPDQPQHF
abundance: NA; d_gene: NA; v_gene: TRBV27; j_gene: TRBJ2-1; CDR3nt: TGTGCCAGCTCCCCCCGGGACTCCTACGATGAGCAGTTCTTC; CDR3aa: CASSPRDSYDEQFF
abundance: NA; d_gene: NA; v_gene: TRBV19; j_gene: TRBJ1-3; CDR3nt: TGTGCCAGTAGTATCCCACAGACGGCTTCTGGAAACACCATATATTTT; CDR3aa: CASSIPQTASGNTIYF
abundance: NA; d_gene: TRBD2; v_gene: TRBV6-2/TRBV6-3; j_gene: TRBJ2-3; CDR3nt: TGTGCCAGCAGCCCCGGTGGACTAGCGGGAGCGGGGGATACGCAGTATTTT; CDR3aa: CASSPGGLAGAGDTQYF
abundance: NA; d_gene: NA; v_gene: TRBV5-1; j_gene: TRBJ1-4; CDR3nt: TGCGCCAGCAGCTTTTCAAACGGGAGAGAGAATGAAAAACTGTTTTTT; CDR3aa: CASSFSNGRENEKLFF
abundance: NA; d_gene: NA; v_gene: TRBV6-6; j_gene: TRBJ2-5; CDR3nt: TGTGCCAGCGTAATCGGCGGAGCTCGGGAGACCCAGTACTTC; CDR3aa: CASVIGGARETQYF
abundance: NA; d_gene: NA; v_gene: TRBV6-1; j_gene: TRBJ2-7; CDR3nt: TGTGCCAGCAGTGAAGCCGTGGGGGGACAGAGCTACTACGAGCAGTACTTC; CDR3aa: CASSEAVGGQSYYEQYF
abundance: NA; d_gene: NA; v_gene: TRBV2; j_gene: TRBJ2-1; CDR3nt: TGTGCCAGCATCAAAAGGGGGATTGGTGAGAATGAGCAGTTCTTC; CDR3aa: CASIKRGIGENEQFF
abundance: NA; d_gene: NA; v_gene: TRBV13; j_gene: TRBJ1-5; CDR3nt: TGTGCCAGCAGCCCCGGGGGAGGGCAGCCCCAGCATTTT; CDR3aa: CASSPGGGQPQHF
abundance: NA; d_gene: TRBD2; v_gene: TRBV5-1; j_gene: TRBJ2-5; CDR3nt: TGCGCCAGCAGCTTGGGGAGTCTAGCGGGAGGTCGGGAGACCCAGTACTTC; CDR3aa: CASSLGSLAGGRETQYF
abundance: NA; d_gene: NA; v_gene: TRBV7-2; j_gene: TRBJ2-7; CDR3nt: TGTGCCAGCAGCTTCGGCGTTGCTAGGGAGCAGTACTTC; CDR3aa: CASSFGVAREQYF
abundance: NA; d_gene: NA; v_gene: TRBV2; j_gene: TRBJ1-1; CDR3nt: TGTGCCAGCGCGGGGGACGGCACTGAAGCTTTCTTT; CDR3aa: CASAGDGTEAFF
abundance: few; d_gene: NA; v_gene: TRBV12-3/TRBV12-4; j_gene: TRBJ2-5; CDR3nt: TGTGCCAGCAGTTTCGGACTCCAAGAGACCCAGTACTTC; CDR3aa: CASSFGLQETQYF
abundance: NA; d_gene: NA; v_gene: TRBV20-1; j_gene: TRBJ1-4; CDR3nt: TGCAGTGCTAGTTCCGGTCGGAGAATCGCAACTAATGAAAAACTGTTTTTT; CDR3aa: CSASSGRRIATNEKLFF
abundance: NA; d_gene: NA; v_gene: TRBV5-1; j_gene: TRBJ1-5; CDR3nt: TGCGCCAGCAGCGCAGGGGACAATCAGCCCCAGCATTTT; CDR3aa: CASSAGDNQPQHF
abundance: NA; d_gene: NA; v_gene: TRBV7-2; j_gene: TRBJ1-2; CDR3nt: TGTGCCAGCAGACCGGGGGGGGGAGTTTATGGCTACACCTTC; CDR3aa: CASRPGGGVYGYTF
abundance: NA; d_gene: NA; v_gene: TRBV7-3; j_gene: TRBJ2-1; CDR3nt: TGTGCCAGCAGCTTATATAGCGGTTCCTACAATGAGCAGTTCTTC; CDR3aa: CASSLYSGSYNEQFF
abundance: NA; d_gene: NA; v_gene: TRBV10-3; j_gene: TRBJ1-3; CDR3nt: TGTGCCACCTTGGGCCCGAGCTCTGGAAACACCATATATTTT; CDR3aa: CATLGPSSGNTIYF
abundance: NA; d_gene: NA; v_gene: TRBV3-1/TRBV3-2; j_gene: TRBJ1-2; CDR3nt: TGTGCCAGCAGCCAAGTATTAGCAGGGAATGGCTACACCTTC; CDR3aa: CASSQVLAGNGYTF
abundance: few; d_gene: TRBD1; v_gene: TRBV5-5; j_gene: TRBJ2-5; CDR3nt: TGTGCCAGCAGCTTCGACAGGGGGCGCGTTGAGACCCAGTACTTC; CDR3aa: CASSFDRGRVETQYF
abundance: NA; d_gene: TRBD2; v_gene: TRBV4-3; j_gene: TRBJ2-7; CDR3nt: TGCGCCAGCAGCCAAGCTGATAGCGGGAGTTACGAGCAGTACTTC; CDR3aa: CASSQADSGSYEQYF